The clone carrying this TCR beta chain was counted at least ten times. Its antigen is unknown. Making the TCR beta libraries involved quantitative 5'-RACE with molecular barcodes. In TCRdb, the 5' RACE reads were re-called with MiXCR into one record per CDR3 protein. Of roughly 350,000 distinct CDR3 sequences in the sample, roughly 8% were seen once. This entry belongs to a study of CD8 T cells in ankylosing spondylitis. Findings and limits, study-wide: Prior work had noted some motif variants in reactive arthritis blood and synovial fluid. Disease-linked clones proved CD8+ and comparatively uncommon in peripheral blood. A TCR beta motif of 8 or 9 highly homologous variants appeared characteristic of ankylosing spondylitis blood. Disease-linked clones reportedly concentrated significantly in matched ankylosing spondylitis synovial fluid.

This CDR3 is built from 14 residues. Germline V gene lookup returns CDR1 MNHNS and CDR2 SASEGT. V was cut by 5 bases and J by 4 bases, with 13 bases left in between. The clonotype comes from a male donor with ankylosing spondylitis. The chain uses TRBV6-1 and TRBJ2-3; possibly TRBD1 for D (6 bases). The sequenced sample consisted of blood, either unsorted or a sorted T cell fraction (not recorded which). The CDR3 nucleotides read TGTGCCAGCAGTCCGTCGCAGGGGTCAGATACGCAGTATTTT. Translated, it gives CASSPSQGSDTQYF.